These 20 T cell receptor beta chains were all obtained from the same sample, sequenced in a study of blood T cell repertoires in COVID-19. The table came from immunoSEQ multiplex PCR; TCRdb's copy has only in-frame clones and leaves some out. The table has some 240,000 clones, 80% to 85% seen once. Material for sequencing was PBMCs or T cells enriched from blood (not recorded which). The source is a man aged 45-60 years who had recovered from COVID-19.

This chain connects TRBV5-1 to TRBJ2-2; 8 positions match TRBD1. CDR3 size: 15 residues. Germline V lookup: CDR1 SGHRS, CDR2 YFSETQ. V lost 1 base and J lost 7; bases outside the gene matches: 6. CDR3 in DNA: TGCGCCAGCAGCTTGAGGCAGGGGGCCGACGGGGAGCTGTTTTTT. Translation: CASSLRQGADGELFF. Based on the CDR3 plus reference TRBV5-1 and TRBJ2-2, the full variable domain is KAGVTQTPRYLIKTRGQQVTLSCSPISGHRSVSWYQQTPGQGLQFLFEYFSETQRNKGNFPGRFSGRQFSNSRSEMNVSTLELGDSALYLCASSLRQGADGELFFGEGSRLTVL.

The genes are TRBV7-9 and TRBJ2-2, with D perhaps matching TRBD2 (5 bases). V was clipped by 5 bases and J by 4 bases, with 17 bases between them. This CDR3 is 16 amino acids long. Germline values: CDR1 SEHNR, CDR2 FQNEAQ (reference sequence). The chain's CDR3 is CASSLLSGRGTGELFF. The CDR3 nucleotides read TGTGCCAGCAGCCTCCTCAGCGGACGCGGCACCGGGGAGCTGTTTTTT.

V and J are TRBV5-6 and TRBJ2-7; D might be TRBD2 (6 bases). This CDR3 comprises 15 residues. Deletions cut 2 bases from V and 2 bases from J, with 14 bases between. The germline V gene has CDR1 SGHDT and CDR2 YYEEEE. The CDR3 is CASSFGASVPYEQYF. CDR3 nucleotides: TGTGCCAGCAGCTTTGGGGCTAGCGTCCCCTACGAGCAGTACTTC.

The chain uses TRBV24-1 and TRBJ1-5, with 7 bases lining up with TRBD1. V dropped 3 bases and J dropped 8; count of bases not matched to a gene: 6. This CDR3 is built from 14 residues. Germline V lookup: CDR1 KGHDR, CDR2 SFDVKD. CDR3 coding DNA: TGTGCCACCAGTGATCTCGGGACAGTCAAGCCCCAGCATTTT. Encoded protein: CATSDLGTVKPQHF.

The gene calls are TRBV2 and TRBJ1-2; D not certain. Between the trimmed V and J ends, which lost 7 bases and 4 bases, there was a span of 10 bases. CDR1 is SNHLY and CDR2 is FYNNEI in the germline V gene. There are 12 residues in the CDR3. DNA for the CDR3: TGTGCCAGCATGGGGAGAACCTATGGCTACACCTTC. Protein sequence: CASMGRTYGYTF.

V is TRBV9 and J is TRBJ2-7; TRBD1 is a possible D gene (6 bases). The CDR3 is 15 residues long. CDR1 is SGDLS and CDR2 is YYNGEE in the germline V gene. V was shortened by 3 bases and J by 0 bases, with 13 bases between the two germline ends. The CDR3 DNA sequence: TGTGCCAGCAGCGCGGGACAAGGAGTCTCCTACGAGCAGTACTTC. Translated, it gives CASSAGQGVSYEQYF.

The chain uses TRBV6-5 and TRBJ2-1; weak D call: TRBD2 (6 bases). Trimming took 0 bases from V and 6 from J, leaving 9 bases between them. Per germline, CDR1 MNHEY and CDR2 SVGAGI. There are 14 residues in the CDR3. This chain's CDR3 is CASSYSEGSNEQFF. The CDR3 DNA follows: TGTGCCAGCAGTTACTCGGAGGGATCCAATGAGCAGTTCTTC.

The chain joins TRBV3-1 (or the pseudogene TRBV3-2) to TRBJ2-4; D might be TRBD2 (5 bases). Trimming took off 2 bases at V and 6 bases at J, with 11 bases between the two ends. Germline V gene data show CDR1 as LGHDT and CDR2 as YNNKEL (reference sequence). The CDR3 has 14 residues. The CDR3 DNA reads TGTGCCAGCAGCCAAACCGGGGTCGGAAACATTCAGTACTTC. Its protein product is CASSQTGVGNIQYF.

V usage is TRBV5-4 and J usage is TRBJ2-5; unclear D gene. The V gene's germline CDR1 is SGHNT and CDR2 YYREEE (reference sequence). V was trimmed by 0 bases and J by 2 bases, leaving 11 bases between them. CDR3 length: 15 residues. For the CDR3, the DNA is TGTGCCAGCAGCTTGGAAGTGAACTTGCAAGAGACCCAGTACTTC. Protein: CASSLEVNLQETQYF.

The gene calls are TRBV7-8 and TRBJ2-7; D is ambiguous. The V gene's germline CDR1 is SGHVS and CDR2 FQNEAQ. There are 16 residues in the CDR3. V was clipped by 0 bases and J by 2 bases, with 14 bases between them. CDR3 region: CASSLAKASVTYEQYF. The CDR3 nucleotides read TGTGCCAGCAGCTTAGCGAAGGCTAGTGTCACCTACGAGCAGTACTTC.

The rearrangement joins TRBV6-5 to TRBJ1-1, with a possible D match to TRBD1 (6 bases). CDR3 length equals 14 residues. Trimming cost V 7 bases and J 8 bases, with 20 bases left between them. Germline assignment: CDR1 MNHEY and CDR2 SVGAGI. Written as DNA, the CDR3 is TGTGCCAGCAATCTCGGGGGGGGGCTGCGGGAAGCTTTCTTT. Translating it yields CASNLGGGLREAFF.

This clone was found once. CDR3 region: CAWKRATLGEQYF. Here the CDR3 DNA reads TGTGCCTGGAAGCGGGCTACCCTAGGGGAGCAGTACTTC. This chain joins TRBV30 and TRBJ2-7, with D perhaps matching TRBD2 (6 bases). CDR1 and CDR2 from the germline V gene are GTSNPN and SVGIG (reference sequence). The CDR3 is 13 residues long. V was pared by 4 bases and J by 7 bases, with 17 bases between.

CDR3 sequence: CASSPTSGTSTDTQYF. The CDR3 coding sequence is TGTGCCAGCAGTCCGACTAGCGGGACTAGCACAGATACGCAGTATTTT. The rearrangement uses TRBV7-2 and TRBJ2-3; the match to TRBD2 covers 11 bases. From germline, CDR1 is SGHTA and CDR2 FQGNSA. This CDR3 contains 16 residues. V lost 6 bases to trimming and J lost 0 bases; unmatched junction nucleotides: 5.

The V and J genes are TRBV7-9 and TRBJ2-5, with 8 bases identical to TRBD1. Per the germline V gene, CDR1 is SEHNR and CDR2 is FQNEAQ (reference sequence). The CDR3 contains 15 residues. The J segment lost 5 bases and the V segment lost 6 bases, leaving 11 bases of the junction unmatched. CDR3 residues: CASRRGPGGAETQYF. CDR3 sequence (DNA): TGTGCCAGCAGGAGGGGCCCAGGGGGCGCGGAGACCCAGTACTTC.

V usage is TRBV6-5 and J usage is TRBJ1-5; maybe TRBD1 (5 bases). The V gene's germline CDR1 is MNHEY and CDR2 SVGAGI. This CDR3 region has 14 residues. V lost 7 bases and J 0 bases, leaving 10 bases between the germline ends. CDR3 in DNA: TGTGCCAGCACCAAGGGGAATAGCAATCAGCCCCAGCATTTT. This codes for CASTKGNSNQPQHF.

This clone was recorded once. The rearrangement uses TRBV27 and TRBJ2-5; TRBD1 is a possible D gene (5 bases). CDR3 length equals 16 residues. V lost 4 bases to trimming and J lost 7 bases, with 22 bases between them. Per the germline V gene, CDR1 is MNHEY and CDR2 is SMNVEV (reference sequence). The CDR3 nucleotides read TGTGCCAGCAGTTCAGTTTTCGCAGGGCCAATGGGGACCCAGTACTTC. Amino acid sequence: CASSSVFAGPMGTQYF.

The V and J genes are TRBV3-1 (or the pseudogene TRBV3-2) and TRBJ1-5, with a tentative D call TRBD1 (6 bases). Germline V gene lookup returns CDR1 LGHDT and CDR2 YNNKEL (reference sequence). This CDR3 is built from 14 residues. Trimming removed 8 bases at V and 0 bases at J, with 11 bases between. The CDR3 spells CASWGGYSNQPQHF. DNA of the CDR3: TGTGCCAGCTGGGGGGGCTATAGCAATCAGCCCCAGCATTTT.

This clone came up a few times. The chain has TRBV4-1 and TRBJ2-7, with a possible D match to TRBD1 (6 bases). The CDR3 has 14 amino acids. Deletions cut 9 bases from V and 0 bases from J, with 15 bases between. Germline V gene sequence: CDR1 MGHRA, CDR2 YSYEKL. CDR3 in amino acids: CASWVGGHSYEQYF. The CDR3 DNA reads TGCGCCAGTTGGGTTGGGGGACACTCCTACGAGCAGTACTTC.

The genes are TRBV7-8 and TRBJ2-1; 8 positions agree with TRBD1. The CDR3 spans 14 residues. Germline V gene lookup returns CDR1 SGHVS and CDR2 FQNEAQ. J was trimmed by 6 bases and V by 4 bases; bases with no gene match: 5. Here the CDR3 reads CASSYRDRSNEQFF. DNA for the CDR3: TGTGCCAGCAGCTACCGGGACAGGAGCAATGAGCAGTTCTTC.

The chain is built from TRBV3-1 (or the pseudogene TRBV3-2) and TRBJ1-1, with TRBD1 as a possible D gene (5 bases). The CDR3 totals 12 residues. Looked up from germline, CDR1 is LGHDT and CDR2 is YNNKEL (reference sequence). V was clipped by 8 bases and J by 1 base, with 8 bases between them. DNA of the CDR3: TGTGCCAGCCAAACAGGGAACACTGAAGCTTTCTTT. Amino acids: CASQTGNTEAFF.